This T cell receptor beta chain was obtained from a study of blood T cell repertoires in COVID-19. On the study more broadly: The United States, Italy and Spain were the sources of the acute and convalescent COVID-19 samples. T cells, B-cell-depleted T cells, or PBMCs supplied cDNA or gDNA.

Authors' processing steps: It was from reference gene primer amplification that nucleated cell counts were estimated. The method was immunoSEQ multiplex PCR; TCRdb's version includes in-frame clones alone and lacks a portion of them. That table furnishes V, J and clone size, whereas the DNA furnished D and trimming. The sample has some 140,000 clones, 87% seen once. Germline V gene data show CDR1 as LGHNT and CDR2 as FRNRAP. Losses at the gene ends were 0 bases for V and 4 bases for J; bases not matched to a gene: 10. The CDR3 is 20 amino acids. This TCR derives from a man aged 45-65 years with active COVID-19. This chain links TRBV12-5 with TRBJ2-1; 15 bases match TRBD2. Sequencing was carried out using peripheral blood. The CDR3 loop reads CASGLVLGLAGGVGYNEQFF. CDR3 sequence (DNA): TGTGCTAGTGGTTTGGTTCTCGGACTAGCGGGGGGGGTTGGGTACAATGAGCAGTTCTTC. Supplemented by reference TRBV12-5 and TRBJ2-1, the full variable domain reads DARVTQTPRHKVTEMGQEVTMRCQPILGHNTVFWYRQTMMQGLELLAYFRNRAPLDDSGMPKDRFSAEMPDATLATLKIQPSEPRDSAVYFCASGLVLGLAGGVGYNEQFFGPGTRLTVL.